This T cell receptor beta chain comes out of a study of T-cell memory formation after mild COVID-19 (TCRdb year 2021). General notes on the study: Most TCR sequence clusters were specific to one of the two donors. T-cell clones expanding and contracting after mild COVID-19 in a couple of donors were tracked by longitudinal TCRalpha and TCRbeta repertoire sequencing. The cohort comprised two young, previously healthy adult volunteers, one female and one male.

Trimming takes 7 bases from V and 3 bases from J, and the germline ends sit 5 bases apart. The CDR1 and CDR2 encoded by the germline V gene are SGHRS and YFSETQ. The CDR3 runs 11 amino acids, cysteine and phenylalanine included. Only the CDR3 part of the read is kept: 33 bases, read in frame from the first base. Paper-wide results and their limitations: Only a couple of mild cases were covered in the study, and larger cohorts including severe cases with pre-infection samples were considered necessary. Whether the second-wave clones peaking on day 37 were SARS-CoV-2 specific was not confirmed. Some responding clones were detected in pre-infection memory, suggesting pre-existing cross-reactive memory T cells joined the SARS-CoV-2 response. Clones contracting from day 15 to 85 had balanced CD4/CD8 phenotypes, while a second wave expanding from day 15 to 37 was biased towards CD4+. Contracting CD4+ clones appeared mostly in the CM and EM memory subsets, whereas CD8+ clones were enriched in EMRA.

Sequencing was carried out with an Illumina NovaSeq 6000. Using 5'RACE with constant-segment primers, TCRalpha and TCRbeta cDNA libraries were constructed, with sample barcodes and unique molecular identifiers added in the process. RNA was extracted from every sample with Trizol reagent. Libraries were amplified in two PCR steps, with a second sample barcode and Illumina TruSeq adapters added in the second step. The libraries were sequenced on an Illumina NovaSeq using 2 x 150 bp paired-end reads. From the authors' description of their analysis: Reads were demultiplexed and collapsed into UMI-guided consensus sequences with migec v1.2.7. Using mixcr v2.1.11, the UMI consensuses were aligned to TRA and TRB V and J templates and assembled into clonotypes. A clonotype was counted as expanded or contracted only when both edgeR and NoisET called the clonotype significant, with the noise models trained on biological replicates. edgeR calls used a false discovery rate-adjusted p below 0.01 and a log2 fold-change threshold of 1. As an exploratory analysis of dynamics, PCA with hierarchical clustering was applied to max-normalized trajectories of the 1000 most abundant clonotypes. Separately sequenced CD4+ and CD8+ repertoires were used to assign a CD4 or CD8 phenotype to each responding clone. TCRdb cleaned the public reads at Q25 with fastp, built clones with MiXCR and kept in-frame beta chains. A single entry per CDR3 protein holds the most common genes and DNA from its merged rows. For this entry, the V and J calls and clone size follow TCRdb and not the study's own pipeline. This sample comprises 210,000 or so distinct CDR3 sequences, approximately 30% of them detected only once. The top ten hold about 10% of the sample.

Ficoll-Paque density gradient centrifugation was the method used to isolate PBMCs. Worth noting for this clonotype: The specificity of this receptor is unknown. Per-nucleotide qualities are absent, and no much larger clonotype sits a single base away.

The sequenced material came from PBMCs or a T cell subset sorted from them (not recorded which). This TCR was sampled from an adult woman who had mild COVID-19 (a few samples of this study predate the infection). The sample titles of this study are shuffled in the database, so cell type and time point are left out; the donor was told from shared clones. In this chain, TRBV5-1 is recombined with TRBJ2-1, with the identity of the D gene unclear. Here is the DNA: TGCGCCAGCCAGTACTACAATGAGCAGTTCTTC. It specifies CASQYYNEQFF.